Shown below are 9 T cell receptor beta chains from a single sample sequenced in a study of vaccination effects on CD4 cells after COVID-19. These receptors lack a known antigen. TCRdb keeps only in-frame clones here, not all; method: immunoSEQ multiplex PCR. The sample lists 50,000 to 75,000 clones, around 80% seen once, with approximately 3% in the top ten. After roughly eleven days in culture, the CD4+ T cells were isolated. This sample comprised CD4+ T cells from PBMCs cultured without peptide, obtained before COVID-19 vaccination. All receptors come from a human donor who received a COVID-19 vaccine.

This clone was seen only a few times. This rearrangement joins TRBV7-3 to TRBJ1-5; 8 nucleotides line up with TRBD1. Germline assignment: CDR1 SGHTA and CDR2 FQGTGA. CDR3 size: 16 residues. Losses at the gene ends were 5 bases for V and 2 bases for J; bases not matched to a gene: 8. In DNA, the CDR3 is TGTGCCAGCAGCGCCAGGACAGGGCTAGGCAATCAGCCCCAGCATTTT. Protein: CASSARTGLGNQPQHF.

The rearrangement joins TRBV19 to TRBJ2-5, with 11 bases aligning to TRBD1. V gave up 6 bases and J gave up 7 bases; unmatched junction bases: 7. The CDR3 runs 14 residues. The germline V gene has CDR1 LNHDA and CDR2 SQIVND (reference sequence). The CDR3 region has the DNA TGTGCCAGTAGCAGAACCGGGACAGGGGGGACCCAGTACTTC. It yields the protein CASSRTGTGGTQYF.

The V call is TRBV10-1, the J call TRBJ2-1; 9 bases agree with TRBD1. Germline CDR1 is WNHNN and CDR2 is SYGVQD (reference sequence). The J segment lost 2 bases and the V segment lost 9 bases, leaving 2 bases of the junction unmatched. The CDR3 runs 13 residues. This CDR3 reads CASGQGTYNEQFF. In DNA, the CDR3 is TGCGCCAGTGGACAGGGGACCTACAATGAGCAGTTCTTC.

Here the CDR3 reads CASSLQGSANTGELFF. The DNA of the CDR3 is TGTGCCAGTAGCCTACAGGGGTCGGCGAACACCGGGGAGCTGTTTTTT. The chain carries TRBV19 and TRBJ2-2, with TRBD1 matching over 7 bases. Germline loops: CDR1 LNHDA, CDR2 SQIVND (reference sequence). The V segment lost 6 bases and the J segment 0 bases; nucleotides outside the gene matches: 7. CDR3 size: 16 residues.

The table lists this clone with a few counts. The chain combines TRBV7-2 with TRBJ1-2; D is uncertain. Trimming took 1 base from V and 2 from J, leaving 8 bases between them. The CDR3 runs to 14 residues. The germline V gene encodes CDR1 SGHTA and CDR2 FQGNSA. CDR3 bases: TGTGCCAGCAGCTTAGGCCCGATCAACTATGGCTACACCTTC. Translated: CASSLGPINYGYTF.

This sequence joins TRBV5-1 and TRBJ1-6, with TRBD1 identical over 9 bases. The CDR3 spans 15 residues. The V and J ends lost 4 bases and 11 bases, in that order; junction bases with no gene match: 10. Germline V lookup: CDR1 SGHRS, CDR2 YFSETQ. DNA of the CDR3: TGCGCCAGCAGCGTCTCCGGGACAGGGAATGCACCCCTCCACTTT. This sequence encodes CASSVSGTGNAPLHF.

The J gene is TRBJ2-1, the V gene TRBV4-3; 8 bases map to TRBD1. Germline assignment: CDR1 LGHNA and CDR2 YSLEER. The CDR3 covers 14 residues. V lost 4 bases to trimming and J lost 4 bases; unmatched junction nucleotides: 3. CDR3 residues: CASSLDRGYNEQFF. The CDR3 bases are TGCGCCAGCAGCCTCGACAGGGGATACAATGAGCAGTTCTTC.

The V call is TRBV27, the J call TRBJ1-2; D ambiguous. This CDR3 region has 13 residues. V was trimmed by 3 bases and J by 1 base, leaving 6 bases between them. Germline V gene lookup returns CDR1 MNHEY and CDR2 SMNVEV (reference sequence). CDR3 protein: CASSFSNNYGYTF. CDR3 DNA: TGTGCCAGCAGTTTTTCCAATAACTATGGCTACACCTTC.

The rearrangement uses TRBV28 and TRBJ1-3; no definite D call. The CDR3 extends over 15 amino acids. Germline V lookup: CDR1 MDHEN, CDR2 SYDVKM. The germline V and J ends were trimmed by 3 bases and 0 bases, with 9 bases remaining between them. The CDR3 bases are TGTGCCAGCAGTTTTAGGCGTGGCTCTGGAAACACCATATATTTT. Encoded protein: CASSFRRGSGNTIYF.